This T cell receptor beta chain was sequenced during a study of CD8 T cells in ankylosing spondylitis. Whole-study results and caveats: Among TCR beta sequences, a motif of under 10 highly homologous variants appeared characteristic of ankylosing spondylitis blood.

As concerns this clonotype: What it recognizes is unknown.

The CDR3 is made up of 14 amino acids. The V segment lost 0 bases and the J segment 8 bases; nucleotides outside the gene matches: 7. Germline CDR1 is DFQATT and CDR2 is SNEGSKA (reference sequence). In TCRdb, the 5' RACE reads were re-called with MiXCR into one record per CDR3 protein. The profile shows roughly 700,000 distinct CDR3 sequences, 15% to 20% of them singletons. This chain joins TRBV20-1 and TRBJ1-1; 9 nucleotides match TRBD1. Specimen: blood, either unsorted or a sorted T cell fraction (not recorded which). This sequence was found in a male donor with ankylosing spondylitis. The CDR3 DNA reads TGCAGTGCTAGAGATCCCGGACAGGGGATAGAAGCTTTCTTT. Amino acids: CSARDPGQGIEAFF.